The TCR beta chain described here comes from a study of T cell responses to AZD1222 COVID-19 vaccine. Study results and caveats: Repertoire sampling was restricted to post-peak T cell response timepoints. Spike-wide vaccine-associated CD4 TCRs dominated at 160-218 and 743-854. Mostly white British, mostly female donors; authors suggested clonal diversity may be underestimated. With two AZD1222 doses given, Spike-specific TCR breadth and depth both rose.

The CDR3 loop spans 12 amino acids. The germline CDR1 and CDR2 sequences are MNHEY and SVGAGI. Trimming removed 7 bases at V and 4 bases at J, with 8 bases between. Points on this clone: The target antigen is unknown.

Method: immunoSEQ multiplex PCR; TCRdb's copy keeps in-frame clones and lacks some. The sample shows around 120,000 clones, roughly 89% of them seen only once. Sample: peripheral blood, taken on day 0 of AZD1222 vaccination. This TCR came from an adult in good health. This sequence joins TRBV6-5 and TRBJ1-5; maybe TRBD1 (5 bases). DNA of the CDR3: TGTGCCAGCAACAGGTATAATCAGCCCCAGCATTTT. Protein product: CASNRYNQPQHF.